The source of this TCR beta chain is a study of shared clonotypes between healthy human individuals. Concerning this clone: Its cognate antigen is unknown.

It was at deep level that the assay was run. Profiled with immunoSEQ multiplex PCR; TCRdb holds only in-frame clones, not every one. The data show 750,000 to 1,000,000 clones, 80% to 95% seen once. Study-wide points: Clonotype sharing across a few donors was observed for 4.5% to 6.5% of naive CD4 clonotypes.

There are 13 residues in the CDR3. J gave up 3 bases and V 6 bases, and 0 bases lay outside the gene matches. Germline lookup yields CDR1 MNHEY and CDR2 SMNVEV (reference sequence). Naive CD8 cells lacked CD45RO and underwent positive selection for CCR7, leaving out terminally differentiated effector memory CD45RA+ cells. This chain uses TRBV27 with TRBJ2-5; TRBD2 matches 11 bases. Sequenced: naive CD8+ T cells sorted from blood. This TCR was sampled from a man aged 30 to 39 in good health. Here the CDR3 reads CASRGLAEETQYF. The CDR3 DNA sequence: TGTGCCAGCAGGGGACTAGCGGAAGAGACCCAGTACTTC.